These 23 T cell receptor beta chains share one sample of origin, sequenced in a study of Graves' ophthalmopathy and Graves' hyperthyroidism. From RNA, the CDR3 regions of TCR beta chains were amplified and sequenced. The first-round RT-PCR employed HTBI primers together with the Qiagen OneStep RT-PCR kit. A multiplex PCR was then performed as the second round. TCRdb re-called the multiplex PCR reads through MiXCR, storing one row per CDR3 protein. This sample has 650,000 to 900,000 distinct CDR3 sequences; approximately 40% occur once, and the top ten carry approximately 43%. Sequencing was performed on peripheral blood. The receptor source for this set is an adult man with Graves' ophthalmopathy.

The CDR3 loop is CSLGRGGGDYGYTF. CDR3 sequence (DNA): TGCAGCTTAGGAAGGGGAGGGGGCGACTATGGCTACACCTTC. The chain recombines TRBV29-1 with TRBJ1-2; 7 bases line up with TRBD1. Germline V gene sequence: CDR1 SQVTM, CDR2 ANQGSEA. The CDR3 covers 14 residues. The junction had 12 bases not matched to a gene; V was cut back by 8 bases and J by 3 bases.

This clonotype was seen repeatedly, ten times or more. CDR3 DNA: TGCAGCGTTGAATGGACAGGGCGGGGATACGAGCAGTACTTC. Protein product: CSVEWTGRGYEQYF. This rearrangement joins TRBV29-1 to TRBJ2-7; 8 nucleotides line up with TRBD1. The CDR3 is 14 amino acids. CDR1 is SQVTM, CDR2 ANQGSEA, per germline. J gave up 4 bases and V 2 bases, and 7 bases lay outside the gene matches.

This chain connects TRBV2 to TRBJ2-5; 8 nucleotides match TRBD1. The CDR3 has 14 residues. Germline CDR1 is SNHLY and CDR2 is FYNNEI. V dropped 6 bases and J dropped 1; count of bases not matched to a gene: 4. The CDR3 here is CASSATGAQETQYF. The CDR3 DNA reads as TGTGCCAGCAGCGCGACAGGGGCCCAAGAGACCCAGTACTTC.

This chain links TRBV19 with TRBJ1-2; TRBD1 agrees at 9 bases. The CDR3 sequence is 15 residues long. After removal of 7 bases from V and 4 bases from J, the junction contained 10 bases not matched to a gene. CDR1 LNHDA and CDR2 SQIVND come from the germline V gene (reference sequence). CDR3 bases: TGTGCCAGTACAATGACAGGGGGTAATGTCTATGGCTACACCTTC. Its protein is CASTMTGGNVYGYTF.

Concerning this clonotype: A much bigger clone sits one base away, suggesting this may be a read error. V usage is TRBV7-2 and J usage is TRBJ1-5; TRBD1 matches at 7 bases. There are 15 residues in the CDR3. Germline V CDR1 and CDR2: SGHTA, FQGNSA. The CDR3 sequence is CASSLSEGAGQPLHF. The CDR3 DNA sequence: TGTGCCAGCAGCTTATCTGAGGGGGCGGGACAGCCCCTGCATTTT.

The chain couples TRBV7-2 to TRBJ1-3; D is ambiguous. CDR3 length: 17 residues. The germline gives CDR1 SGHTA, CDR2 FQGNSA. Trimming pared 5 bases from V and 0 bases from J, leaving 17 bases between. The CDR3 here is CASSQDPPLGSGNTIYF. CDR3 nucleotide sequence: TGTGCCAGCAGCCAAGATCCTCCCCTGGGCTCTGGAAACACCATATATTTT.

The rearrangement uses TRBV4-3 and TRBJ2-7; D remains ambiguous. The CDR3 length is 12 residues. The germline V and J ends were trimmed by 4 bases and 7 bases, with 11 bases remaining between them. CDR1 and CDR2 from the germline V gene are LGHNA and YSLEER. The CDR3 DNA sequence: TGCGCCAGCAGCCCCCGGGTGGGGGAGCAGTACGTC. Translating it yields CASSPRVGEQYV.

Worth noting for this clonotype: The conserved closing phenylalanine or tryptophan is absent in this CDR3, likely reflecting a read error. This chain links TRBV5-4 with TRBJ1-1, with 10 bases that match TRBD1. From germline, CDR1 is SGHNT and CDR2 YYREEE (reference sequence). J was trimmed by 4 bases and V by 6 bases; bases with no gene match: 6. CDR3 length equals 14 residues. The CDR3 coding sequence is TGTGCCAGCATCCCCGGACAGGGGGGCACTGAAGCTTTCCTT. Residues: CASIPGQGGTEAFL.

This chain links TRBV24-1 with TRBJ1-5, with 12 bases fitting TRBD1. The ends lost 4 bases at V and 14 bases at J; junction bases unmatched: 8. This CDR3 has 14 residues. Germline CDR1 KGHDR, CDR2 SFDVKD. This chain's CDR3 is CATSDPGTGGNEHF. CDR3 bases: TGTGCCACCAGTGACCCCGGGACAGGGGGCAACGAGCATTTT.

A remark on this clonotype: An end of the junction does not agree with germline; a read error may underlie this. The chain combines TRBV9 with TRBJ1-2, with 9 bases lining up with TRBD1. Germline loops: CDR1 SGDLS, CDR2 YYNGEE. This CDR3 spans 12 amino acids. The CDR3 sequence: CANSGGQGGYTF. Written as DNA, the CDR3 is TGTGCCAACAGCGGGGGACAGGGCGGCTACACCTTC.

The rearrangement uses TRBV25-1 and TRBJ2-6; 8 bases are a match to TRBD1. Germline V lookup: CDR1 MGHDK, CDR2 SYGVNS. The CDR3 has 18 residues. V lost 6 bases and J lost 2; bases outside the gene matches: 12. The CDR3 protein is CASSHLTGEWTGANVLTF. The CDR3 nucleotides read TGTGCCAGCAGCCACTTGACAGGGGAATGGACTGGGGCCAACGTCCTGACTTTC.

This clonotype was counted many times. CDR3 bases: TGTGCCATCAGGGGGGGGGGTGTCTTGGATCCTGAAGCTTTCTTT. Amino acids: CAIRGGGVLDPEAFF. V usage is TRBV10-3 and J usage is TRBJ1-1; possible D gene TRBD1, 5 bases. Trimming took 6 bases from V and 6 from J, leaving 20 bases between them. CDR1 and CDR2 (germline): ENHRY, SYGVKD. The CDR3 is made up of 15 amino acids.

The chain combines TRBV2 with TRBJ1-3; possible D gene TRBD1, 6 bases. The V end was cut by 8 bases, the J end by 2 bases, with 16 bases between. The CDR3 consists of 15 residues. In germline, CDR1 is SNHLY, CDR2 FYNNEI. CDR3 nucleotide sequence: TGTGCCAGCGTACAGGGATCAGGGGCTGGAAACACCATATATTTT. Translated, it gives CASVQGSGAGNTIYF. Looking up the rest from reference TRBV2 and TRBJ1-3 gives the full variable domain: EPEVTQTPSHQVTQMGQEVILRCVPISNHLYFYWYRQILGQKVEFLVSFYNNEISEKSEIFDDQFSVERPDGSNFTLKIRSTKLEDSAMYFCASVQGSGAGNTIYFGEGSWLTVV.

The chain joins TRBV14 to TRBJ1-2; no definite D call. Trimming took 4 bases from V and 2 from J, leaving 14 bases between them. This CDR3 contains 15 residues. Germline assignment: CDR1 SGHDN and CDR2 FVKESK. The CDR3 region has the DNA TGTGCCAGCAGCCCCACGTCGGGCCAGAACTATGGCTACACCTTC. Amino acid sequence: CASSPTSGQNYGYTF.

The CDR3 DNA reads TGTGCCATCAGTGTAAAGCTAGCGGGAGGATACAATGAGCAGTTCTTC. It yields the protein CAISVKLAGGYNEQFF. The chain uses TRBV10-3 and TRBJ2-7; 11 bases line up with TRBD2. The tail of the sequence fits TRBJ2-1 better, so the J call may be wrong. Looked up from germline, CDR1 is ENHRY and CDR2 is SYGVKD. The CDR3 runs 16 residues.

This clonotype was detected many times. This sequence joins TRBV7-9 and TRBJ1-2; no clear D gene. The V end was cut by 1 base, the J end by 4 bases, with 7 bases between. Germline loops: CDR1 SEHNR, CDR2 FQNEAQ (reference sequence). This CDR3 has 13 amino acids. Here the CDR3 DNA reads TGTGCCAGCAGCTTAGGCGCAGGCTATGGCTACACCTTC. Residues: CASSLGAGYGYTF.

Many counts were recorded for this clonotype. The rearrangement joins TRBV4-1 to TRBJ2-5; D possibly uses TRBD1 or TRBD2 (5 bases each). Germline lookup yields CDR1 MGHRA and CDR2 YSYEKL. V dropped 5 bases and J dropped 4 bases, with 20 bases sitting between them. This CDR3 region has 16 residues. The CDR3 bases are TGCGCCAGCAGCGGGGGACGGGGATTCGTCGGAGAGACCCAGTACTTC. Its translation: CASSGGRGFVGETQYF.

The chain joins TRBV7-3 to TRBJ2-7; 9 nucleotides align to TRBD1. Per the germline V gene, CDR1 is SGHTA and CDR2 is FQGTGA. The length of the CDR3 is 14 residues. Losses at the gene ends were 6 bases for V and 4 bases for J; bases not matched to a gene: 7. The CDR3 bases are TGTGCCAGCAGACGACAGGGGGTAATTTACGAGCAGTACTTC. It yields the protein CASRRQGVIYEQYF.

The chain joins TRBV25-1 to TRBJ1-4, with D uncertain. The CDR3 runs 16 residues. Germline V gene lookup returns CDR1 MGHDK and CDR2 SYGVNS. Deletions cut 3 bases from V and 0 bases from J, with 11 bases between. Written as DNA, the CDR3 is TGTGCCAGCAGTGACCTAGCGGGAGCAACTAATGAAAAACTGTTTTTT. Its translation is CASSDLAGATNEKLFF.

This rearrangement joins TRBV10-3 to TRBJ1-4; TRBD1 matches at 9 bases. V shed 4 bases and J 9 bases; nucleotides not matched to a gene: 6. From germline, CDR1 is ENHRY and CDR2 SYGVKD. CDR3 length: 14 residues. The CDR3 protein is CAISAGTGPQKLFF. For the CDR3, the DNA is TGTGCCATCAGTGCCGGGACAGGGCCCCAAAAACTGTTTTTT.

As to this clonotype: This may be a read error: a much more frequent sequence differs by one nucleotide. The chain uses TRBV19 and TRBJ1-1; D is unresolved. Germline values: CDR1 LNHDA, CDR2 SQIVND (reference sequence). The CDR3 contains 13 residues. Here the CDR3 DNA reads TGTGCCACTCGGGTTCGGCGGAACACTGAAGCTTCCTTT. It encodes CATRVRRNTEASF.

The chain is built from TRBV7-9 and TRBJ2-5, with 8 positions matching TRBD1. This CDR3 is 15 amino acids long. Germline CDR1 SEHNR, CDR2 FQNEAQ (reference sequence). The trim removed 4 bases at V and 2 bases at J, leaving 6 bases unmatched. As DNA, the CDR3 is TGTGCCAGCAGCTCAAGGACAGGGTTTCAAGAGACCCAGTACTTC. Translation gives CASSSRTGFQETQYF.

Here the CDR3 reads CASSRTDASYGYTF. In nucleotides, the CDR3 is TGTGCCAGCAGCCGGACAGATGCTTCTTATGGCTACACCTTC. J is TRBJ1-2 and V is TRBV7-2; D may be TRBD1 (6 bases). With 5 bases removed from V and 5 bases from J, the gap between germline ends came to 15 bases. The CDR3 runs 14 residues. From germline, CDR1 is SGHTA and CDR2 FQGNSA. The complete variable domain, with remaining parts taken from reference TRBV7-2 and TRBJ1-2, reads GAGVSQSPSNKVTEKGKDVELRCDPISGHTALYWYRQSLGQGLEFLIYFQGNSAPDKSGLPSDRFSAERTGGSVSTLTIQRTQQEDSAVYLCASSRTDASYGYTFGSGTRLTVV.